Described below is a single TCR beta chain sequence and its context. Sequencing relied on a cDNA template that was reverse transcribed from extracted RNA. Sequencing was performed with immunoSEQ multiplex PCR; in TCRdb, only in-frame clones are kept and a portion is missing. The table lists 79,000 or so clones, around two thirds of them singletons, with 23% in the top ten. The data were taken from a study of CD8+ T cells in alopecia areata. Per the germline V gene, CDR1 is MDHEN and CDR2 is SYDVKM. Trimming stripped 7 bases from V and 0 bases from J, with 19 bases between. The CDR3 runs to 16 residues. Described treatment: oral pan-JAK inhibitor, 5-10 mg twice daily.

This chain connects TRBV28 to TRBJ2-7; a weak D match, TRBD1 (5 bases). This TCR derives from a human donor with alopecia areata. Sequenced here: CD8+ T cells sorted from blood, sampled at week 24, from a patient treated with tofacitinib. CDR3 loop: CASTAWGRDSSYEQYF. The CDR3 DNA reads as TGTGCCAGCACCGCATGGGGCAGAGATAGCTCCTACGAGCAGTACTTC.